The source of this T cell receptor beta chain is a study of T cell clonotyping in hematopoietic cell transplantation. The CDR3 has 13 residues. Germline CDR1 and CDR2: SGHTA and FQGNSA. V dropped 5 bases and J dropped 6; count of bases not matched to a gene: 7. The assay was immunoSEQ multiplex PCR, and TCRdb's table has in-frame clones only and misses some. The profile covers 15,000 to 20,000 clones, with more than 60% appearing a single time and roughly 12% taken by the ten largest. The sample here was PBMCs, taken 30 days after allogeneic stem cell transplant. The chain recombines TRBV7-2 with TRBJ2-7, with 7 bases lining up with TRBD2. This clonotype was sampled from a male patient aged 45-60 years who had an allogeneic stem cell transplant from an unrelated donor, so T cells may come from the graft donor. Some clones in this sample may be carry-over from other donors' samples. The CDR3 DNA reads TGTGCCAGCAGCCCCGGACTAGTTAGCGAGCAGTACTTC. It specifies CASSPGLVSEQYF.